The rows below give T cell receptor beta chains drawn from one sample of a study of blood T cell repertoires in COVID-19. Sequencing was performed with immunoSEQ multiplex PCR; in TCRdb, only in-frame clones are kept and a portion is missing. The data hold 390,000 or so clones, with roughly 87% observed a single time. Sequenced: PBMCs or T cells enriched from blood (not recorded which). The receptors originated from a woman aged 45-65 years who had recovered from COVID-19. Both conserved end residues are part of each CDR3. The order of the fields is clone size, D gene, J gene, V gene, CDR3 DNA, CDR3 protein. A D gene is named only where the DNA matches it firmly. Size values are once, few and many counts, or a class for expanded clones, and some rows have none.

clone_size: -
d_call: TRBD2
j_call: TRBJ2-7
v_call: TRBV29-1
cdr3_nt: TGCAGCGTGGGGCTACTAGCGGGGGGGCACGAGCAGTACTTC
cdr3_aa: CSVGLLAGGHEQYF

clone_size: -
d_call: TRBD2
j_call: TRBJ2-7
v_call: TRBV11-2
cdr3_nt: TGTGCCAGCAGCTTAGGGACTAGCGGGAGTAGATACGAGCAGTACTTC
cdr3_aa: CASSLGTSGSRYEQYF

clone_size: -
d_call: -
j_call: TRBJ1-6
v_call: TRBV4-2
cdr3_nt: TGTGCCAGCAGCCAAGAAGCAGACAGCTCCTATAATTCACCCCTCCACTTT
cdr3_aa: CASSQEADSSYNSPLHF

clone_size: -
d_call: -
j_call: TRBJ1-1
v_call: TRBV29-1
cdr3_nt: TGCAGCGTTGTTATGAACACTGAAGCTTTCTTT
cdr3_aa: CSVVMNTEAFF

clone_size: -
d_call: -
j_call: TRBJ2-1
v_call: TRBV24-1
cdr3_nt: TGTGCCACCAGTGATCCACAGAGTCACTACAATGAGCAGTTCTTC
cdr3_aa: CATSDPQSHYNEQFF

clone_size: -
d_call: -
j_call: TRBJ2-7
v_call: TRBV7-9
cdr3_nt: TGTGCCAGCAGCTCCTCCACACATGAGCGGTCCCAAAGGTACGAGCAGTACTTC
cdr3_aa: CASSSSTHERSQRYEQYF

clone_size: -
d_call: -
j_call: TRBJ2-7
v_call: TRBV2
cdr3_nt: TGTGCCAGCAGGGCTTGGGCCGAGCAGTACTTC
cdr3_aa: CASRAWAEQYF

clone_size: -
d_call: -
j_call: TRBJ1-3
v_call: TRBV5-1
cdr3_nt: TGCGCCAGCAGCTGGGCCGGGGGTGGTGGAAACACCATATATTTT
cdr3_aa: CASSWAGGGGNTIYF

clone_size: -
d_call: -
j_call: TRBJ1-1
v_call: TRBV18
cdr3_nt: TGTGCCAGCTCACCTGGAGGGACTTTAATGAACACTGAAGCTTTCTTT
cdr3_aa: CASSPGGTLMNTEAFF

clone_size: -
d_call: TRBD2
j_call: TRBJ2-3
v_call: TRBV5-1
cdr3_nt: TGCGCCAGCAGCTCCAGCGGGGGTTCGGGGTCAGATACGCAGTATTTT
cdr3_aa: CASSSSGGSGSDTQYF

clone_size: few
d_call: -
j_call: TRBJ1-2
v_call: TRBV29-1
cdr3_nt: TGCAGCGTTGGGGCGGGGAGTTACTATGGCTACACCTTC
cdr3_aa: CSVGAGSYYGYTF

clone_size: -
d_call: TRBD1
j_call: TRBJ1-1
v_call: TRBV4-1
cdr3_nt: TGCGCCAGCAGCCGAACCCAGGGGGGTACTGAAGCTTTCTTT
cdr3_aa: CASSRTQGGTEAFF

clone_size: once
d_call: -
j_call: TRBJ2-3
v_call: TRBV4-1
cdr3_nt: TGCGCCAGCAGCCAAGATCTGGTCGGCCCCGGTTCGGGAGATACGCAGTATTTT
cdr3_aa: CASSQDLVGPGSGDTQYF

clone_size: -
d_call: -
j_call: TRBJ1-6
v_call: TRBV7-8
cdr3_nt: TGTGCCAGCAGCTTGTTGGAGTGGGAGGGCTATAATTCACCCCTCCACTTT
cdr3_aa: CASSLLEWEGYNSPLHF

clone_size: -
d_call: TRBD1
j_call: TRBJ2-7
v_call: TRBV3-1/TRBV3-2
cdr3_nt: TGTGCCAGCAGCGCCGACGACAGGGCCGGGCAGTACTTC
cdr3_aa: CASSADDRAGQYF

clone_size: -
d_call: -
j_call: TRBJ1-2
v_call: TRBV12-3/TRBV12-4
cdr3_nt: TGTGCCAGCAGCCACGCCCAGGGGCTGAGCTACACCTTC
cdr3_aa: CASSHAQGLSYTF

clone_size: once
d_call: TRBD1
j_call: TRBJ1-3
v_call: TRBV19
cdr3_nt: TGTGCCAGTAGTGACGGACAGGGGCAGGCTGGAAACACCATATATTTT
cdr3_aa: CASSDGQGQAGNTIYF

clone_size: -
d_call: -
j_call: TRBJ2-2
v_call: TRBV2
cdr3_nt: TGTGCCACCGGGACAACGAACACCGGGGAGCTGTTTTTT
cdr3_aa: CATGTTNTGELFF

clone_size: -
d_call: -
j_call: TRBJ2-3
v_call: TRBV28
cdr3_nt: TGTGCCAGCAGCTCGGGGACAAAGCCGGATACGCAGTATTTT
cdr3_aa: CASSSGTKPDTQYF

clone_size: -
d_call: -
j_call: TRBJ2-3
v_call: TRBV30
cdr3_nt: TGTGCCTGGACCCTACTAGCTCATACGCAGTATTTT
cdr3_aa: CAWTLLAHTQYF

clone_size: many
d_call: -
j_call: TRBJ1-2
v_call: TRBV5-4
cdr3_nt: TGTGCCAGCAGCTTGCAAGGGAGAATGAAGGGCGGCTACACCTTC
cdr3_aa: CASSLQGRMKGGYTF

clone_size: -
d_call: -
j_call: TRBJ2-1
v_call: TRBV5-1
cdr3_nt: TGCGCCAGCAGCCCACTCACAGGACCTGGCTCCTACAATGAGCAGTTCTTC
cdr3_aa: CASSPLTGPGSYNEQFF